Listed below are T cell receptor beta chains from one sample, sequenced in a study of cytomegalovirus exposure and HLA in healthy donors. The repertoire was sequenced with immunoSEQ multiplex PCR; TCRdb's copy has only in-frame clones and lacks some. Of approximately 150,000 clones listed, approximately 80% were seen once; the top ten hold around 4.7%. Source material: PBMCs. Receptors originate from a woman aged 18 to 35 in good health and CMV-seropositive. Each CDR3 is given with its conserved first and last residue. The D gene is left open where the match is weak. Size values are once, few and many counts, or a class for expanded clones, and some rows have none.

V: TRBV28; size: NA; J: TRBJ1-2; D: TRBD1; CDR3: CASSSGTGVYGYTF; DNA: TGTGCCAGCAGTTCCGGGACAGGGGTCTATGGCTACACCTTC
V: TRBV10-3; size: NA; J: TRBJ1-5; D: NA; CDR3: CAISVSGSGNQPQHF; DNA: TGTGCCATCAGTGTTTCCGGGTCGGGCAATCAGCCCCAGCATTTT
V: TRBV5-1; size: NA; J: TRBJ1-1; D: TRBD1; CDR3: CASSLSRQGRTEAFF; DNA: TGCGCCAGCAGCCTGAGTAGACAGGGGAGAACTGAAGCTTTCTTT
V: TRBV6-6; size: NA; J: TRBJ2-7; D: NA; CDR3: CASRPRGGFNEQYF; DNA: TGTGCCAGCAGGCCCCGTGGAGGGTTCAACGAGCAGTACTTC
V: TRBV2; size: NA; J: TRBJ2-7; D: NA; CDR3: CASSEASEGLPRGEQYF; DNA: TGTGCCAGCAGTGAAGCTTCAGAGGGACTACCTAGGGGGGAGCAGTACTTC
V: TRBV4-1; size: once; J: TRBJ2-1; D: TRBD2; CDR3: CASSQVWTRRYGQTYNEQFF; DNA: TGCGCCAGCAGCCAAGTCTGGACTAGGAGATATGGCCAAACCTACAATGAGCAGTTCTTC
V: TRBV18; size: NA; J: TRBJ1-1; D: NA; CDR3: CASSFGDEAFF; DNA: TGTGCCAGCTCATTTGGAGATGAAGCTTTCTTT
V: TRBV9; size: NA; J: TRBJ2-2; D: NA; CDR3: CASSVARGQLFF; DNA: TGTGCCAGCAGCGTTGCCAGAGGGCAACTGTTTTTT
V: TRBV10-1; size: NA; J: TRBJ1-1; D: NA; CDR3: CASSYSRGASAFF; DNA: TGCGCCAGCAGTTATTCCAGGGGAGCATCGGCTTTCTTT
V: TRBV7-3; size: NA; J: TRBJ1-6; D: NA; CDR3: CASSLRGSGNSPLHF; DNA: TGTGCCAGCAGCTTACGCGGCTCAGGGAATTCACCCCTCCACTTT
V: TRBV9; size: NA; J: TRBJ2-4; D: TRBD2; CDR3: CASSVGAGGISLVKNIQYF; DNA: TGTGCCAGCAGCGTAGGGGCGGGGGGGATTTCCTTGGTCAAAAACATTCAGTACTTC
V: TRBV7-8; size: NA; J: TRBJ2-5; D: NA; CDR3: CASSEINQETQYF; DNA: TGTGCCAGCAGCGAGATAAACCAAGAGACCCAGTACTTC
V: TRBV7-9; size: NA; J: TRBJ1-4; D: TRBD1; CDR3: CSSSPSDRPLREKLFF; DNA: TGTTCCAGCAGCCCTTCGGACAGGCCTTTGCGTGAAAAACTGTTTTTT
V: TRBV19; size: few; J: TRBJ2-5; D: NA; CDR3: CASSYGRGSETQYF; DNA: TGTGCCAGTAGTTACGGGCGGGGTTCAGAGACCCAGTACTTC
V: TRBV6-1; size: NA; J: TRBJ1-1; D: TRBD1; CDR3: CASSPRTGGTEAFF; DNA: TGTGCCAGCAGTCCACGGACAGGGGGCACTGAAGCTTTCTTT
V: TRBV5-1; size: NA; J: TRBJ2-7; D: NA; CDR3: CASSLERESYEQYF; DNA: TGCGCCAGCAGCTTGGAGAGGGAGTCCTACGAGCAGTACTTC
V: TRBV7-8; size: once; J: TRBJ2-5; D: TRBD2; CDR3: CASSSWTSGGTKETQYF; DNA: TGTGCCAGCAGCTCTTGGACTAGCGGGGGAACGAAAGAGACCCAGTACTTC
V: TRBV11-2; size: NA; J: TRBJ1-2; D: NA; CDR3: CASSFRGAGDYGYTF; DNA: TGTGCCAGCAGCTTCCGGGGGGCGGGGGACTATGGCTACACCTTC
V: TRBV7-9; size: NA; J: TRBJ1-3; D: TRBD1; CDR3: CASSLGGQDSGNTIYF; DNA: TGTGCCAGCAGCTTAGGGGGACAGGACTCTGGAAACACCATATATTTT
V: TRBV7-2; size: NA; J: TRBJ2-1; D: TRBD2; CDR3: CASSLGLAGGYNEQFF; DNA: TGTGCCAGCAGCTTAGGCCTAGCGGGGGGGTACAATGAGCAGTTCTTC
V: TRBV30; size: NA; J: TRBJ1-5; D: TRBD1; CDR3: CAWSGGQGINQPQHF; DNA: TGTGCCTGGAGTGGAGGACAGGGGATCAATCAGCCCCAGCATTTT
V: TRBV7-9; size: few; J: TRBJ2-3; D: NA; CDR3: CASSLPSTDTQYF; DNA: TGTGCCAGCAGCTTACCTTCCACAGATACGCAGTATTTT
V: TRBV27; size: NA; J: TRBJ1-1; D: TRBD1; CDR3: CASSPDRVSAMNTEAFF; DNA: TGTGCCAGCAGTCCCGACAGGGTATCTGCCATGAACACTGAAGCTTTCTTT
V: TRBV4-1; size: NA; J: TRBJ2-3; D: NA; CDR3: CASSLEGPLADTQYF; DNA: TGCGCCAGCAGCCTGGAGGGCCCCTTGGCAGATACGCAGTATTTT
V: TRBV4-3; size: NA; J: TRBJ2-1; D: TRBD2; CDR3: CASSQVRLAGGQNEQFF; DNA: TGCGCCAGCAGCCAAGTAAGACTAGCGGGGGGTCAAAATGAGCAGTTCTTC
V: TRBV7-8; size: NA; J: TRBJ2-7; D: NA; CDR3: CASSLGVDSLYF; DNA: TGTGCCAGCAGCTTAGGGGTAGACTCCCTATACTTC
V: TRBV28; size: NA; J: TRBJ2-7; D: TRBD1; CDR3: CASSHRGYYEQYF; DNA: TGTGCCAGCAGCCACAGGGGCTACTACGAGCAGTACTTC
V: TRBV29-1; size: NA; J: TRBJ2-3; D: TRBD2; CDR3: CSETSGTDTQYF; DNA: TGCAGTGAGACTAGCGGCACAGATACGCAGTATTTT
V: TRBV5-1; size: NA; J: TRBJ2-7; D: NA; CDR3: CASSLSSAEQYF; DNA: TGCGCCAGCAGCTTGTCGTCCGCGGAGCAGTACTTC
V: TRBV18; size: once; J: TRBJ2-5; D: TRBD1; CDR3: CASSHDRGETQYF; DNA: TGTGCCAGCTCACACGACAGGGGAGAGACCCAGTACTTC
V: TRBV9; size: once; J: TRBJ2-1; D: NA; CDR3: CASSRDGYEQFF; DNA: TGTGCCAGCAGCAGAGACGGGTATGAGCAGTTCTTC
V: TRBV10-3; size: NA; J: TRBJ1-4; D: TRBD1; CDR3: CAISERTGGYEKLFF; DNA: TGTGCCATCAGTGAGCGGACAGGAGGGTACGAAAAACTGTTTTTT
V: TRBV5-4; size: NA; J: TRBJ1-4; D: TRBD1; CDR3: CASSLEGTGREKLFF; DNA: TGTGCCAGCAGCTTGGAAGGGACAGGAAGGGAAAAACTGTTTTTT
V: TRBV29-1; size: NA; J: TRBJ2-1; D: NA; CDR3: CSVVAYNEQFF; DNA: TGCAGCGTTGTGGCATACAATGAGCAGTTCTTC
V: TRBV2; size: NA; J: TRBJ2-7; D: NA; CDR3: CARGRGLSSYEQYF; DNA: TGTGCCCGAGGCAGGGGTTTGAGCTCCTACGAGCAGTACTTC
V: TRBV9; size: few; J: TRBJ1-1; D: NA; CDR3: CASSVVAGETGTEAFF; DNA: TGTGCCAGCAGCGTAGTGGCAGGGGAGACCGGCACTGAAGCTTTCTTT
V: TRBV15; size: NA; J: TRBJ2-3; D: NA; CDR3: CATSRNRGGDTQYF; DNA: TGTGCCACCAGCAGAAACAGGGGAGGCGATACGCAGTATTTT
V: TRBV5-1; size: NA; J: TRBJ2-7; D: NA; CDR3: CASSPQTGDYEQYF; DNA: TGCGCCAGCAGCCCCCAGACCGGAGACTACGAGCAGTACTTC
V: TRBV7-9; size: NA; J: TRBJ2-3; D: NA; CDR3: CASSTQGRYTDTQYF; DNA: TGTGCCAGCAGCACCCAGGGTCGGTACACAGATACGCAGTATTTT
V: TRBV30; size: NA; J: TRBJ1-1; D: TRBD1; CDR3: CAWRTGETEAFF; DNA: TGTGCCTGGAGAACAGGGGAAACTGAAGCTTTCTTT
V: TRBV4-1; size: NA; J: TRBJ1-6; D: NA; CDR3: CASSQHTESSYNSPLHF; DNA: TGCGCCAGCAGCCAACACACAGAGAGCTCCTATAATTCACCCCTCCACTTT
V: TRBV9; size: NA; J: TRBJ2-2; D: TRBD1; CDR3: CASSEGGQGSTGELFF; DNA: TGTGCCAGCAGCGAGGGGGGACAGGGTAGTACCGGGGAGCTATTTTTT
V: TRBV6-5; size: NA; J: TRBJ1-1; D: NA; CDR3: CASSYTGLDTEAFF; DNA: TGTGCCAGCAGTTACACGGGGTTGGACACTGAAGCTTTCTTT
V: TRBV15; size: NA; J: TRBJ2-7; D: NA; CDR3: CATSRGTQGYYEQYF; DNA: TGTGCCACCAGCAGAGGGACACAGGGATACTACGAGCAGTACTTC
V: TRBV9; size: once; J: TRBJ2-5; D: NA; CDR3: CASSPDTPGFHIQETQYF; DNA: TGTGCCAGCAGCCCAGACACCCCGGGATTCCACATCCAAGAGACCCAGTACTTC
V: TRBV7-9; size: few; J: TRBJ1-2; D: NA; CDR3: CASSPGEGLGGYTF; DNA: TGTGCCAGCAGCCCCGGGGAGGGACTAGGGGGCTACACCTTC